The rows below give T cell receptor beta chains drawn from one sample of a study of T-cell memory formation after mild COVID-19. TCRdb redid the calling of the 5' RACE reads with MiXCR, one entry per CDR3 protein. The profile shows about 350,000 distinct CDR3 sequences, roughly an eighth of them singletons. What was sequenced was PBMCs or a T cell subset sorted from them (not recorded which). The source of these receptors is a man in his late teens or twenties who had mild COVID-19 (a few samples of this study predate the infection). Cell type and time point are not known. Both conserved end residues are part of each CDR3. D genes are given only for firm matches. Clone size is not always given. Where it is, it says once, few, many or a class for expanded clones.

abundance: -
v_gene: TRBV7-2
d_gene: -
j_gene: TRBJ2-5
CDR3nt: TGTGCCAGCAGCTATCCTATGTGGGAGACCCAGTACTTC
CDR3aa: CASSYPMWETQYF

abundance: many
v_gene: TRBV5-6
d_gene: -
j_gene: TRBJ1-6
CDR3nt: TGTGCCAGCAGCTTGGAGCGACAGAGCTATTCACCCCTCCACTTT
CDR3aa: CASSLERQSYSPLHF

abundance: few
v_gene: TRBV7-6
d_gene: TRBD2
j_gene: TRBJ2-1
CDR3nt: TGTGCCAGCAGCAAGACTAGCGGGGGCACCTACAATGAGCAGTTCTTC
CDR3aa: CASSKTSGGTYNEQFF

abundance: -
v_gene: TRBV28
d_gene: -
j_gene: TRBJ1-2
CDR3nt: TGTGCCAGCAGTTTGGGCAGGGTCTATGGCTACACCTTC
CDR3aa: CASSLGRVYGYTF

abundance: few
v_gene: TRBV18
d_gene: TRBD1
j_gene: TRBJ1-4
CDR3nt: TGTGCCAGCTCACCACCGTCAGGGGGAGTAGAAAAACTGTTTTTT
CDR3aa: CASSPPSGGVEKLFF

abundance: -
v_gene: TRBV19
d_gene: TRBD2
j_gene: TRBJ2-1
CDR3nt: TGTGCCAGTAGCCCTTCCGCAGCGGGGGGCTCCTACAATGAGCAGTTCTTC
CDR3aa: CASSPSAAGGSYNEQFF

abundance: -
v_gene: TRBV4-3
d_gene: TRBD1
j_gene: TRBJ1-5
CDR3nt: TGCGCCAGCAGCCAAGGGACAGGAGGCGCGGGGAGCAATCAGCCCCAGCATTTT
CDR3aa: CASSQGTGGAGSNQPQHF

abundance: once
v_gene: TRBV13
d_gene: -
j_gene: TRBJ1-5
CDR3nt: TGTGCCAGCAGCTTAGACTCCGAAAATCAGCCCCAGCATTTT
CDR3aa: CASSLDSENQPQHF

abundance: few
v_gene: TRBV19
d_gene: TRBD1
j_gene: TRBJ1-1
CDR3nt: TGTGCCAGTGTCAGGGGGCTTAACACTGAAGCTTTCTTT
CDR3aa: CASVRGLNTEAFF

abundance: few
v_gene: TRBV29-1
d_gene: TRBD1
j_gene: TRBJ2-1
CDR3nt: TGCAGCGTTGGTGGGACAGACAATGAGCAGTTCTTC
CDR3aa: CSVGGTDNEQFF

abundance: -
v_gene: TRBV5-1
d_gene: TRBD2
j_gene: TRBJ2-3
CDR3nt: TGCGCCAGCAGCTTGGACACAGCCGGGGGGGATACGCAGTATTTT
CDR3aa: CASSLDTAGGDTQYF